Listed here are 5 T cell receptor beta chains from one sample, sequenced in a study of CXCR3-negative and CXCR3-positive naive CD8 T cells. Study conclusions and caveats: CXCR3-expressing naive cells carried TRB CDR3s more hydrophobic than those of CXCR3-negative naive cells.

TRB cDNA was prepared as libraries by UMI-labeled 5' RACE. TCRdb re-called the 5' RACE reads and gives one entry per CDR3 protein, without DNA. In all, the sample yields 150,000 to 160,000 distinct CDR3 sequences. No cognate antigen is known for these TCRs. What was sequenced was naive CXCR3+ CD8+ T cells from blood. Described subset: CD45RO-CCR7+CD27+CD95- naive CD8+ T cells expressing CXCR3 (TNR3+). These receptors originate from a human donor in good health. Some clones in this sample may be carry-over from other donors' samples.

J is TRBJ2-1 and V is TRBV5-1; TCRdb's D call of TRBD2 is untestable without DNA. The CDR3 spans 14 residues. The germline gives CDR1 SGHRS, CDR2 YFSETQ. CDR3 in amino acids: CTSSFGGDYNEQFF.

The J gene is TRBJ2-2, the V gene TRBV10-1; the D gene TCRdb calls, TRBD2, cannot be checked with no DNA. CDR3 size: 15 residues. Germline V lookup: CDR1 WNHNN, CDR2 SYGVQD (reference sequence). The CDR3 sequence is CASSEVRVDTGELFF.

The genes are TRBV12-5 and TRBJ1-1. Germline V gene lookup returns CDR1 LGHNT and CDR2 FRNRAP. This CDR3 has 13 residues. The CDR3 protein is CASGLGSGTEAFF.

This chain's CDR3 is CASSSQPNTYLYEQYF. The V gene is TRBV7-9, the J gene TRBJ2-7. Looked up from germline, CDR1 is SEHNR and CDR2 is FQNEAQ (reference sequence). This CDR3 spans 16 amino acids.

The chain is built from TRBV7-2 and TRBJ2-1. Germline lookup yields CDR1 SGHTA and CDR2 FQGNSA. This CDR3 region has 14 residues. The CDR3 here is CVSSLVGRYNEQFF.